The sequence of this T cell receptor (beta chain) was determined in a study of shared clonotypes between healthy human individuals. Overall study context: Three plates each covered CD4 naive and memory; CD8 naive two, CD8 memory one.

There were no recent acute infections or vaccinations among the donors, who were healthy HIV-negative adults. Per the germline V gene, CDR1 is SGDLS and CDR2 is YYNGEE. This CDR3 contains 15 residues. V lost 4 bases to trimming and J lost 0 bases; unmatched junction nucleotides: 4. Comments on this clone: Its target is unknown.

Points from the study as a whole: It was expected that sequencing depth would affect clonotype sharing among donors. In the sorted subsets, rarefaction showed sequencing was incomplete despite large depth.

Libraries were prepared by immunoSEQ multiplex PCR; TCRdb keeps only in-frame clonotypes and omits some of them. The table has over 2 million clones, approximately 95% seen once; the top ten hold 0.1% to 0.15%. The sequence was obtained from a man between 18 and 35 years old in good health. The chain has TRBV9 and TRBJ2-3; 8 bases are a match to TRBD1. What was sequenced was naive CD4+ T cells sorted from blood. Subset: CD45RA+ positively selected. Here the CDR3 reads CASSPWTGSTDTQYF. The CDR3 nucleotides are TGTGCCAGCAGCCCTTGGACAGGGAGCACAGATACGCAGTATTTT. Complete variable domain (other parts from reference TRBV9 and TRBJ2-3): DSGVTQTPKHLITATGQRVTLRCSPRSGDLSVYWYQQSLDQGLQFLIQYYNGEERAKGNILERFSAQQFPDLHSELNLSSLELGDSALYFCASSPWTGSTDTQYFGPGTRLTVL.